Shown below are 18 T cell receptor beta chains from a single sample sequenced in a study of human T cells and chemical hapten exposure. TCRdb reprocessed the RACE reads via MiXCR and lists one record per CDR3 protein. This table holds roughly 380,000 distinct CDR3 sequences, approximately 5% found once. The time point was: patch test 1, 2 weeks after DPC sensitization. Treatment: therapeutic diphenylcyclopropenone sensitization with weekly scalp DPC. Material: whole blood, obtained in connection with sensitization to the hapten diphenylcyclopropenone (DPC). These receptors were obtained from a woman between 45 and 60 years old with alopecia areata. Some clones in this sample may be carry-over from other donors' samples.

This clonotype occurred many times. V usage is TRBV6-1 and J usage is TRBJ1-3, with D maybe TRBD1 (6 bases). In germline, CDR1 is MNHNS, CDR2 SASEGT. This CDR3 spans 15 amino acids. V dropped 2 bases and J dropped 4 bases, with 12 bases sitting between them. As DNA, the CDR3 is TGTGCCAGCAGTGAATTCAGGGGCTCGGGAAACACCATATATTTT. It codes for CASSEFRGSGNTIYF.

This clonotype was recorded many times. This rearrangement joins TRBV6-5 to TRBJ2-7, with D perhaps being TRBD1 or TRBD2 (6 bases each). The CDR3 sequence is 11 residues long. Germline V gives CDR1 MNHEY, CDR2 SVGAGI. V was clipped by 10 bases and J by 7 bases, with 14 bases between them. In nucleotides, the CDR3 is TGTGCCACCAACCGGGGGCTAGAGCAGTACTTC. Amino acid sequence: CATNRGLEQYF.

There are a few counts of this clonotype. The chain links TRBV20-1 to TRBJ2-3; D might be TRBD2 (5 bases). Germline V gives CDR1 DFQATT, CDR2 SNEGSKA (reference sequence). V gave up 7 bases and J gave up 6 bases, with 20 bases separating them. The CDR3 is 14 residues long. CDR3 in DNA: TGCAGTGGGGCGGGCCTTACTCTAACGGATACGCAGTATTTT. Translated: CSGAGLTLTDTQYF.

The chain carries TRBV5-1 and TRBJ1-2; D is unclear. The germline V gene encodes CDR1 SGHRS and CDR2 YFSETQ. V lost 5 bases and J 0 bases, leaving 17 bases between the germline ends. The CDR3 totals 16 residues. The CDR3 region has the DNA TGCGCCAGCAGATATGGTGGAGGAGAATCTAACTATGGCTACACCTTC. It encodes CASRYGGGESNYGYTF.

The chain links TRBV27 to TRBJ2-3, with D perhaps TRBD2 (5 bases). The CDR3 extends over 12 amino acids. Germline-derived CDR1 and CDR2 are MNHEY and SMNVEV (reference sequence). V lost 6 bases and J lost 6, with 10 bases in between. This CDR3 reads CASRRGMDTQYF. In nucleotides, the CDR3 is TGTGCCAGCAGACGAGGGATGGATACGCAGTATTTT.

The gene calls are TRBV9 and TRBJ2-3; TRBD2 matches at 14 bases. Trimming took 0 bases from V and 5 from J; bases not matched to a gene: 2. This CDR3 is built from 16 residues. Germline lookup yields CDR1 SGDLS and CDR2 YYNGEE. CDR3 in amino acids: CASSVEGLAGVDTQYF. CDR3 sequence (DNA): TGTGCCAGCAGCGTAGAGGGACTAGCGGGAGTAGATACGCAGTATTTT.

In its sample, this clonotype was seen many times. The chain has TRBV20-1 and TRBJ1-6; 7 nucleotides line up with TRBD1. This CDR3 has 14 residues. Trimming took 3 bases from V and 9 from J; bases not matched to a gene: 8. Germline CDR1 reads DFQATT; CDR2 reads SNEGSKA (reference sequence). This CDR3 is CSARTGLGGSPLHF. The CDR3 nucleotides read TGCAGTGCTAGGACAGGGTTAGGTGGTTCACCCCTCCACTTT.

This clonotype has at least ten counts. The CDR3 reads CAIRGDLNSPLHF. The CDR3 coding sequence is TGTGCCATCAGAGGTGACCTTAATTCACCCCTCCACTTT. The chain couples TRBV10-3 to TRBJ1-6; unclear D gene. Germline CDR1 reads ENHRY; CDR2 reads SYGVKD. The CDR3 runs 13 residues. The V end lost 6 bases, the J end lost 6 bases, and 9 bases lay between the germline ends.

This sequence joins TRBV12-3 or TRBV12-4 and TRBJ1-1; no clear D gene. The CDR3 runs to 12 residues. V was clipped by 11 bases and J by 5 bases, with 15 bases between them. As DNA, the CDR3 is TGTGCCGCTCGGGCCGGGAGGACTGAAGCTTTCTTT. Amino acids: CAARAGRTEAFF.

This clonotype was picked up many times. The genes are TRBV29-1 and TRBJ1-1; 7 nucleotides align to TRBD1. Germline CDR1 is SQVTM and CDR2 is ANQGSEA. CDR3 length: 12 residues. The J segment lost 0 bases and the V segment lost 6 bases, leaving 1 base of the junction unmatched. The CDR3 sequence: CSVGQMNTEAFF. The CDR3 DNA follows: TGCAGCGTGGGACAGATGAACACTGAAGCTTTCTTT.

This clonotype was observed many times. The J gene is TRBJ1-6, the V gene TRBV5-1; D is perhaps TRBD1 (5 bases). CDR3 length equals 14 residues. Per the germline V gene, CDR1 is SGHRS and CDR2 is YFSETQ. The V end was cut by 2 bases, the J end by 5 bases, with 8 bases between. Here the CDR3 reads CASSFQGDNSPLHF. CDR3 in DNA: TGCGCCAGCAGCTTCCAGGGAGATAATTCACCCCTCCACTTT.

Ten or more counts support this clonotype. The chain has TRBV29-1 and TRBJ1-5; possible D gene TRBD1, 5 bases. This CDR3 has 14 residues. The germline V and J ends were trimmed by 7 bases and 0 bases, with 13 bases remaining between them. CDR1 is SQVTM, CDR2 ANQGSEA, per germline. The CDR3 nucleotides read TGCAGCGCCTGGGGGGAGGATAGCAATCAGCCCCAGCATTTT. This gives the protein CSAWGEDSNQPQHF.

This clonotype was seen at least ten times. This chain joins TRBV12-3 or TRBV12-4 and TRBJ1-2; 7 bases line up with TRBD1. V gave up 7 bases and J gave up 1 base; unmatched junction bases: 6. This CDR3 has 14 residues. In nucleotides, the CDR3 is TGTGCCAGCAACCGGAGGGGGCTTAACTATGGCTACACCTTC. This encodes CASNRRGLNYGYTF.

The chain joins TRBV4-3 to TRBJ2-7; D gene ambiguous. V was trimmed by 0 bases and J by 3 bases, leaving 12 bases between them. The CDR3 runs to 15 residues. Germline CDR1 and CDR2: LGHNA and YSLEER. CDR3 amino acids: CASSQDKSPYYEQYF. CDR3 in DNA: TGCGCCAGCAGCCAAGATAAAAGTCCGTACTACGAGCAGTACTTC.

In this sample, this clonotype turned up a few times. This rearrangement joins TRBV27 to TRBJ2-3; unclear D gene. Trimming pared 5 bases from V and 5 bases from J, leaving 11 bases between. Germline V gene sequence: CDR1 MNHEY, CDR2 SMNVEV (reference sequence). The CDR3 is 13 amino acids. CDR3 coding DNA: TGTGCCAGCAGTCTGGGGATGGGAGATACGCAGTATTTT. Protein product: CASSLGMGDTQYF.

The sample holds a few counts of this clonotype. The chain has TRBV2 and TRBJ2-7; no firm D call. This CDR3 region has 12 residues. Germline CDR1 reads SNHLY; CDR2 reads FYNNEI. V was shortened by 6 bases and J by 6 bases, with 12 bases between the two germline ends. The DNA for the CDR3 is TGTGCCAGCAGCCCTCACGGACGCGAGCAGTACTTC. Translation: CASSPHGREQYF.

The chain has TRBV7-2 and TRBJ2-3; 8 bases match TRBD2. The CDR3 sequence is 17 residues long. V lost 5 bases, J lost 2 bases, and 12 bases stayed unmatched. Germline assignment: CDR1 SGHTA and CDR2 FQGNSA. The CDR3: CASSQTAGGRPTDTQYF. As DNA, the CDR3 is TGTGCCAGCAGCCAAACGGCGGGAGGCCGACCCACAGATACGCAGTATTTT.

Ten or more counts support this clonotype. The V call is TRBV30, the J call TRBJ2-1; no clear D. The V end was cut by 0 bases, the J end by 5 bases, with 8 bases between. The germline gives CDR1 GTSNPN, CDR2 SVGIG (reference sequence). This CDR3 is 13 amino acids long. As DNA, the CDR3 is TGTGCCTGGAGTGTACAACTAAACAATGAGCAGTTCTTC. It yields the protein CAWSVQLNNEQFF.